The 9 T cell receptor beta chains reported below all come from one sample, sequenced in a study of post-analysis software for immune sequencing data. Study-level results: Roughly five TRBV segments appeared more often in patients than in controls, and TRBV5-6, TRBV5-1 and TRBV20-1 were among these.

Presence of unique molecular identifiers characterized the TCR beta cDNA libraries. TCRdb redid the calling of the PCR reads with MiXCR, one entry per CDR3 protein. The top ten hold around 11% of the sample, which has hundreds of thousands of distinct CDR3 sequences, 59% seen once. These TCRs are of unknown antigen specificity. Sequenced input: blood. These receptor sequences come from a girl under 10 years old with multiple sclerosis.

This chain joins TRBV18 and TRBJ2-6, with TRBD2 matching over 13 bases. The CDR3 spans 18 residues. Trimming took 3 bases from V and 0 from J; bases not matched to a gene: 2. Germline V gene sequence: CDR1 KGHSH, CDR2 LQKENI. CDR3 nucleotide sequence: TGTGCCAGCTCACCGGGACTAGCGGGATTCTCTGGGGCCAACGTCCTGACTTTC. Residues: CASSPGLAGFSGANVLTF.

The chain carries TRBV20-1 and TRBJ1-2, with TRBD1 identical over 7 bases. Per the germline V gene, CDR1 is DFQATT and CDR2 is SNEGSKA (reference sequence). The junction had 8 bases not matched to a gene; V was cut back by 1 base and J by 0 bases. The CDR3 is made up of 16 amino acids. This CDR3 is CSARAVMDRTNYGYTF. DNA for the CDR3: TGCAGTGCTAGAGCAGTCATGGACAGGACTAACTATGGCTACACCTTC.

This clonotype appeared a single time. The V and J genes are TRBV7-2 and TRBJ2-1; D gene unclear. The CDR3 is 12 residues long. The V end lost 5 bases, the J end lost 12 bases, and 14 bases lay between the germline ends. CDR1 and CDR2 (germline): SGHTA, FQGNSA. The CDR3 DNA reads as TGTGCCAGCAGCCCCCCTCCCCGCGGGCAGTTCTTC. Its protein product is CASSPPPRGQFF.

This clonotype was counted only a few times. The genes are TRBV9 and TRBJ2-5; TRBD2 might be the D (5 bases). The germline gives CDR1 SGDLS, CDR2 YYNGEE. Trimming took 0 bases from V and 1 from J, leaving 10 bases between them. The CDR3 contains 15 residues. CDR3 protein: CASSVGGEGQETQYF. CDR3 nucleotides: TGTGCCAGCAGCGTAGGGGGAGAGGGCCAAGAGACCCAGTACTTC.

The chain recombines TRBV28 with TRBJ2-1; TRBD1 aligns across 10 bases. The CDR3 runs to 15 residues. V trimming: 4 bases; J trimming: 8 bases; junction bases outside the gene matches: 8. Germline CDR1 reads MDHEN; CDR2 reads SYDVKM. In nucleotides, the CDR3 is TGTGCCAGCAGTTACGCCGGGACAGGGGTCGATGAGCAGTTCTTC. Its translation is CASSYAGTGVDEQFF.

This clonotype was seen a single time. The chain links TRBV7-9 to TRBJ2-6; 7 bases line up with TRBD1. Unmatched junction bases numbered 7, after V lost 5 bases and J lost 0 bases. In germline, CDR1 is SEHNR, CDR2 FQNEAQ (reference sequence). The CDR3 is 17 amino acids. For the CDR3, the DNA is TGTGCCAGCAGCCCCGGGGACAGCAGCTCTGGGGCCAACGTCCTGACTTTC. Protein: CASSPGDSSSGANVLTF.

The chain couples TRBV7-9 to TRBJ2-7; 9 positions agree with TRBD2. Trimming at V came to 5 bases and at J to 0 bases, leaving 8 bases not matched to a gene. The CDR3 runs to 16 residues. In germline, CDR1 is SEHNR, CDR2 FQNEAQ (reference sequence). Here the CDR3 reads CASSRLGLAFSYEQYF. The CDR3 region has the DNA TGTGCCAGCAGCCGACTGGGACTAGCCTTCTCCTACGAGCAGTACTTC.

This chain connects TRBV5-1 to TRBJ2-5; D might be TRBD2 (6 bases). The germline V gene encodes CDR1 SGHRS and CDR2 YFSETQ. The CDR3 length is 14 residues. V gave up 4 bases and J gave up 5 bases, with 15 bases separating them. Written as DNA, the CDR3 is TGCGCCAGCAGCGCAGGGACTCCACGGGAGACCCAGTACTTC. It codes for CASSAGTPRETQYF.

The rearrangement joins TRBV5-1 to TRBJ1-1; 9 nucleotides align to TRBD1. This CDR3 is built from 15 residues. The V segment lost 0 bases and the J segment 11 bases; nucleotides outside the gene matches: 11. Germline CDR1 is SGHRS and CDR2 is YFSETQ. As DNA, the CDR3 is TGCGCCAGCAGCTTGGGGACAGGGGCGGGGGTTAGGGCTTTCTTT. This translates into CASSLGTGAGVRAFF. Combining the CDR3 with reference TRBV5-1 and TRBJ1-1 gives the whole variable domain KAGVTQTPRYLIKTRGQQVTLSCSPISGHRSVSWYQQTPGQGLQFLFEYFSETQRNKGNFPGRFSGRQFSNSRSEMNVSTLELGDSALYLCASSLGTGAGVRAFFGQGTRLTVV.